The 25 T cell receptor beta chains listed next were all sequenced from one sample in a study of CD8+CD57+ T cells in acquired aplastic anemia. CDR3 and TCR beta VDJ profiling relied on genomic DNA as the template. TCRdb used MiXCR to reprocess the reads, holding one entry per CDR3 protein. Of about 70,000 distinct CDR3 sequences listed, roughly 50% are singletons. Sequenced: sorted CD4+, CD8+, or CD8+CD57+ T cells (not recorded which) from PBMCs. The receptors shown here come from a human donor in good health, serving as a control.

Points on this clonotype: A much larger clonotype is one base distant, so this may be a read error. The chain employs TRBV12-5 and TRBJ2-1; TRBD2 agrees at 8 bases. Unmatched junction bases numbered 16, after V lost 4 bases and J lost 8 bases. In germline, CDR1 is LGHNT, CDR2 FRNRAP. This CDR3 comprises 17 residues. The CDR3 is CASGWEPDSGEVDEQFF. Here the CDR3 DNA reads TGTGCTAGTGGTTGGGAACCCGATAGCGGGGAGGTAGATGAGCAGTTCTTC.

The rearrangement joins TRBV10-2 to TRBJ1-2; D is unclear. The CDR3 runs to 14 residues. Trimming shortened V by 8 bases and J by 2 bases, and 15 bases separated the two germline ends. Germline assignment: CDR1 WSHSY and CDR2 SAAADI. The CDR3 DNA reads TGCGCCAGCCGACGAGGGCAGCAAAACTATGGCTACACCTTC. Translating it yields CASRRGQQNYGYTF.

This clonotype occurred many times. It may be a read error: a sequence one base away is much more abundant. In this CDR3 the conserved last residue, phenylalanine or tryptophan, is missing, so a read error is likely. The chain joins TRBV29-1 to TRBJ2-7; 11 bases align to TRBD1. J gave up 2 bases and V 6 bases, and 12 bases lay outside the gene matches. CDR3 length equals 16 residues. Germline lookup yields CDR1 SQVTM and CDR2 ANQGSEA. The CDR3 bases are TGCAGCGTCCGCTTCGGACAGGGGGCTTATGCCTACGAGCAGTACCTC. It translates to CSVRFGQGAYAYEQYL.

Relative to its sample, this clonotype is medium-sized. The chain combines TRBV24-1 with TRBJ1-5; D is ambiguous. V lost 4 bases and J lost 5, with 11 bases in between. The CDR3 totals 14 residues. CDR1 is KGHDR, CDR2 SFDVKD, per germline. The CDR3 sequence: CATSENESDQPQHF. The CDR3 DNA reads TGTGCCACCAGTGAAAATGAATCTGATCAGCCCCAGCATTTT.

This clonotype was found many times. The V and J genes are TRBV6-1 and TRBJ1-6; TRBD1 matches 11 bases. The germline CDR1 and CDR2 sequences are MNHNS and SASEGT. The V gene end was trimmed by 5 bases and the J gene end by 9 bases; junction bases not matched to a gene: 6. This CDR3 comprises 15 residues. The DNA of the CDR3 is TGTGCCAGCAGTCCTATCGGGACAGGGGGTTCACCCCTCCACTTT. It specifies CASSPIGTGGSPLHF.

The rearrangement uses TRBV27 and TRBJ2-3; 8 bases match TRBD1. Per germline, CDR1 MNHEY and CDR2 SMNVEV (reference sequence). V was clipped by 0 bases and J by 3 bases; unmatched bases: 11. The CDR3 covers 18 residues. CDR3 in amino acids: CASSLSDSGRGLTDTQYF. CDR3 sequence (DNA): TGTGCCAGCAGTTTATCGGATTCAGGCAGGGGGCTAACAGATACGCAGTATTTT.

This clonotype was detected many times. CDR3 DNA sequence: TGTGCCAGCAGCTTGGGGACAGGGGGCGAGTATGGCTACACCTTC. Translation: CASSLGTGGEYGYTF. This chain links TRBV5-8 with TRBJ1-2; 11 bases agree with TRBD1. The germline V gene encodes CDR1 SGHTS and CDR2 YDEGEE. Unmatched junction bases numbered 3, after V lost 0 bases and J lost 5 bases. The CDR3 loop spans 15 amino acids.

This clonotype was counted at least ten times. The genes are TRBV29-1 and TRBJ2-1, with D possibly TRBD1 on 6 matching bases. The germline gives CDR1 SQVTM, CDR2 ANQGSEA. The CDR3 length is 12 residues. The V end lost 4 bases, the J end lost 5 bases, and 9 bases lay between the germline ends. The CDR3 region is CSVVDRNNEQFF. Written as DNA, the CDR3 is TGCAGCGTTGTGGACAGAAACAATGAGCAGTTCTTC.

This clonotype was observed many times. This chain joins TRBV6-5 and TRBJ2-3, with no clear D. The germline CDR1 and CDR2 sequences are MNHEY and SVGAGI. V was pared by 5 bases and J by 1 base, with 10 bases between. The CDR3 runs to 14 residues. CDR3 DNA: TGTGCCAGCAGTCCCCCGTCGGGCACAGATACGCAGTATTTT. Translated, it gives CASSPPSGTDTQYF.

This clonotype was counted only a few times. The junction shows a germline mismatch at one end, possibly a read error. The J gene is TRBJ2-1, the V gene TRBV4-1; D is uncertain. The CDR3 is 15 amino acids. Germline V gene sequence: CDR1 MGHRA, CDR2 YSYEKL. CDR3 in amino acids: CASSSDTSLYNEQSF. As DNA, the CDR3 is TGCGCCAGCAGCTCCGACACGAGTCTTTACAATGAGCAGTCCTTC.

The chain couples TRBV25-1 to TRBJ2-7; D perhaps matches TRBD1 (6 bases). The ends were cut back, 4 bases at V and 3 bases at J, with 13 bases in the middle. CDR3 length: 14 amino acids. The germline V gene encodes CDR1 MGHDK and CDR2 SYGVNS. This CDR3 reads CASSGTAKLYEQYF. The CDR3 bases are TGTGCCAGCAGTGGGACAGCTAAACTCTACGAGCAGTACTTC.

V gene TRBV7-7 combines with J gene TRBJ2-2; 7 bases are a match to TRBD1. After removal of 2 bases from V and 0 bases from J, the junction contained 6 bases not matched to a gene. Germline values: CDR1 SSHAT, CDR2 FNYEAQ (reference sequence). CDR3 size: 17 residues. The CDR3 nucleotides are TGTGCCAGCAGCTTAAGCTTGGGACAGTCGAACACCGGGGAGCTGTTTTTT. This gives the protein CASSLSLGQSNTGELFF.

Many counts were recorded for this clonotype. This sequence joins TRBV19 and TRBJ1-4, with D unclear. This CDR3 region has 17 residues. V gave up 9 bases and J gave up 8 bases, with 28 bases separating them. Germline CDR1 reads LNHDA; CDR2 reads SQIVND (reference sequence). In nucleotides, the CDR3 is TGTGCCAGCAGTCTTGCCGGGGTGTGGGTGTCTCGCGAAAAACTGTTTTTT. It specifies CASSLAGVWVSREKLFF.

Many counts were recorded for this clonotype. The CDR3 loop is CASSLSEGGGTSPLHF. The CDR3 nucleotides read TGTGCCAGCAGCTTGTCGGAGGGCGGGGGTACTTCACCCCTCCACTTT. The rearrangement links TRBV27 to TRBJ1-6, with a weak D call TRBD1 (5 bases). Germline values: CDR1 MNHEY, CDR2 SMNVEV (reference sequence). V lost 6 bases, J lost 9 bases, and 21 bases lay in between. The CDR3 consists of 16 residues.

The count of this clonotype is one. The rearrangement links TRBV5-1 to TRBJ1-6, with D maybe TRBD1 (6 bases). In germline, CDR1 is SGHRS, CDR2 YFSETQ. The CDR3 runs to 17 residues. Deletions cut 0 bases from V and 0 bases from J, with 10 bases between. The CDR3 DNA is TGCGCCAGCAGCTTGGCCATAGGGGGCTCCTATAATTCACCCCTCCACTTT. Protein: CASSLAIGGSYNSPLHF.

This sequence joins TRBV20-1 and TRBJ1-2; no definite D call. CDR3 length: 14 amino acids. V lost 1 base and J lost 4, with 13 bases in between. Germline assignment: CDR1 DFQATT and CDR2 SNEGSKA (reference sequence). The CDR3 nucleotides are TGCAGTGCTAGAGTAAGGAAGGAGGTCTATGGCTACACCTTC. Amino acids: CSARVRKEVYGYTF.

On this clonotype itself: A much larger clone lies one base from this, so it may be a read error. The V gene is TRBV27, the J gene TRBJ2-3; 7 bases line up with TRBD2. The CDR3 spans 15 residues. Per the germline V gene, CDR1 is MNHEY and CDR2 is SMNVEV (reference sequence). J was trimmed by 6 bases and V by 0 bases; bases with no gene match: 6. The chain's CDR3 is CASSLSGGRVDTQYF. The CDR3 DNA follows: TGTGCCAGCAGTTTATCGGGCGGGAGAGTGGATACGCAGTATTTT.

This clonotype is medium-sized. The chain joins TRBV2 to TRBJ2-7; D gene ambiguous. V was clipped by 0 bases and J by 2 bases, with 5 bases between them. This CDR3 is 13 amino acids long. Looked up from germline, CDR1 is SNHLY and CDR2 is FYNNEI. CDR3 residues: CASSEAPAYEQYF. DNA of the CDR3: TGTGCCAGCAGTGAAGCGCCAGCCTACGAGCAGTACTTC.

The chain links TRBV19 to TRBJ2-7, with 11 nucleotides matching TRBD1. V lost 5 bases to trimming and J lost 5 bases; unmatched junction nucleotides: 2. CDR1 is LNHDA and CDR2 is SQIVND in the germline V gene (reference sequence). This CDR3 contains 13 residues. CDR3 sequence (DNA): TGTGCCAGTAGTTGGACAGGGGGCAACGAGCAGTACTTC. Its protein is CASSWTGGNEQYF.

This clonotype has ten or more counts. The CDR3, as DNA: TGCAGTGCTAGAGTACGTCAGGGGGTTCCCTACAATGAGCAGTTCTTC. Encoded protein: CSARVRQGVPYNEQFF. The chain carries TRBV20-1 and TRBJ2-1; 7 bases are shared with TRBD1. V was clipped by 1 base and J by 2 bases; unmatched bases: 8. Germline values: CDR1 DFQATT, CDR2 SNEGSKA (reference sequence). The CDR3 contains 16 residues.

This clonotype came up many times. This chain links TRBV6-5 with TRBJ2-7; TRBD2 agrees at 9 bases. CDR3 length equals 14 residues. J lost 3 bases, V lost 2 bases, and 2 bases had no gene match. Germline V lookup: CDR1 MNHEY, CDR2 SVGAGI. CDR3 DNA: TGTGCCAGCAGTTACGCGGGAGGGTTCTACGAGCAGTACTTC. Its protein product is CASSYAGGFYEQYF.

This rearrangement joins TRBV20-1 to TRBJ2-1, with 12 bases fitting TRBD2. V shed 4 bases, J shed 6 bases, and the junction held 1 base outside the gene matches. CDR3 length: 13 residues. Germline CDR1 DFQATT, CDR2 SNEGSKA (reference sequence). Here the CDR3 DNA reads TGCAGTGCTACTAGCGGGGGGGGCAATGAGCAGTTCTTC. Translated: CSATSGGGNEQFF.

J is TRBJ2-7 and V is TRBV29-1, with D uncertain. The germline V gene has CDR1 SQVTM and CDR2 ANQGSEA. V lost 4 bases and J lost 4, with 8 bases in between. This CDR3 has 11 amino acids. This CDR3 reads CSVVEVYEQYF. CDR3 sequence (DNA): TGCAGCGTTGTAGAGGTTTACGAGCAGTACTTC.

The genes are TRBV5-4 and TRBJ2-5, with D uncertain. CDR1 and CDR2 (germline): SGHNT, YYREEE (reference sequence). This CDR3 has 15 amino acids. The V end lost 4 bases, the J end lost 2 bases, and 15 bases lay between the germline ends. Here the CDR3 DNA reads TGTGCCAGCAGCCCGATGACGGCAGTGCAAGAGACCCAGTACTTC. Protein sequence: CASSPMTAVQETQYF.

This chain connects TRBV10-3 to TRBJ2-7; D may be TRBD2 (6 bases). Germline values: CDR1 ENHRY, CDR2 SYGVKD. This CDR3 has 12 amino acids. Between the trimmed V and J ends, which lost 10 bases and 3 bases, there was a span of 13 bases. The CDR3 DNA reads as TGTGCCACGGGACTCCTAAACTACGAGCAGTACTTC. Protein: CATGLLNYEQYF.